Each of the 2 T cell receptor beta chains below was sequenced from the same sample in a study of blood T cell repertoires in COVID-19. Data came from immunoSEQ multiplex PCR; TCRdb stores just in-frame clones and leaves some out. The sample consists of around 270,000 clones, about 87% of them appearing once. Sequencing used peripheral blood. The receptors come from a woman between 50 and 59 years old with acute or convalescent COVID-19.

With respect to this clone: Other DNA variants within this sample encode the same CDR3. V gene TRBV5-1 combines with J gene TRBJ1-4, with a weak D call TRBD1 (6 bases). V was shortened by 4 bases and J by 3 bases, with 13 bases between the two germline ends. The CDR3 spans 15 residues. Germline V gene sequence: CDR1 SGHRS, CDR2 YFSETQ. CDR3 DNA: TGCGCCAGCAGCCTGTCAGGGGCCCCTAATGAAAAACTGTTTTTT. Amino acid sequence: CASSLSGAPNEKLFF.

The CDR3: CASSYSIWQGPEKLFF. The CDR3 nucleotides are TGTGCCAGCAGTTACTCGATTTGGCAGGGTCCAGAAAAACTGTTTTTT. The chain carries TRBV6-5 and TRBJ1-4, with D tentatively TRBD1 (5 bases). With 0 bases removed from V and 8 bases from J, the gap between germline ends came to 16 bases. This CDR3 has 16 residues. Germline V lookup: CDR1 MNHEY, CDR2 SVGAGI.